The TCR beta chain described here comes from a study of blood T cell repertoires in COVID-19. Study information: The analysed material was cDNA or gDNA that came from T cells, B-cell-depleted T cells, or PBMCs.

In the authors' workflow: Reference gene primer amplification gave nucleated cell count estimates. Clones were read by immunoSEQ multiplex PCR, and TCRdb kept only the in-frame ones, dropping some. V and J calls and clone size are given by that table; D and trimming were obtained from the DNA. The sample has around 270,000 clones, around 89% seen once. Comments on this clone: In the same sample, other DNA sequences code for this CDR3.

Source material: peripheral blood. This clonotype was sampled from a man aged 25-45 years with acute or convalescent COVID-19.

The CDR3 protein is CASTQGLAGAYEQYF. The CDR3 DNA reads as TGTGCCAGCACCCAGGGGCTAGCGGGAGCCTACGAGCAGTACTTC. The V gene is TRBV28, the J gene TRBJ2-7, with 10 bases identical to TRBD2. The CDR3 extends over 15 amino acids. The V gene's germline CDR1 is MDHEN and CDR2 SYDVKM. Trimming removed 7 bases from V and 2 bases from J; junction bases left unmatched: 8.